Below are 26 T cell receptor beta chains sequenced from a single sample in a study of blood T cell repertoires in COVID-19. The protocol was immunoSEQ multiplex PCR, while the TCRdb copy is restricted to in-frame clones and leaves out a portion. The table has just over 650,000 clones, 85% to 90% seen once. Sequencing was carried out using peripheral blood. Receptors originate from a woman between 18 and 30 years old with acute or convalescent COVID-19.

This clone was counted only a few times. The J gene is TRBJ1-6, the V gene TRBV5-4, with D uncertain. V was shortened by 0 bases and J by 7 bases, with 8 bases between the two germline ends. CDR3 length: 14 amino acids. The germline V gene has CDR1 SGHNT and CDR2 YYREEE (reference sequence). CDR3 loop: CASSLGEHNSPLHF. Written as DNA, the CDR3 is TGTGCCAGCAGCTTGGGGGAGCACAATTCACCCCTCCACTTT.

The V gene is TRBV14, the J gene TRBJ2-7; a possible D gene is TRBD1 (6 bases). V lost 1 base and J lost 2, with 21 bases in between. Per germline, CDR1 SGHDN and CDR2 FVKESK. This CDR3 has 18 amino acids. Written as DNA, the CDR3 is TGTGCCAGCAGCCAAGTTTCTTACAGGGTATCACAACCCTACGAGCAGTACTTC. Translation: CASSQVSYRVSQPYEQYF.

The chain joins TRBV7-8 to TRBJ1-2; no firm D call. The V end lost 6 bases, the J end lost 5 bases, and 13 bases lay between the germline ends. CDR1 SGHVS and CDR2 FQNEAQ come from the germline V gene. The CDR3 length is 13 residues. CDR3 sequence (DNA): TGTGCCAGCAGTCTGGAGGCTTTTTATGGCTACACCTTC. Translated, it gives CASSLEAFYGYTF.

This clone was picked up a small number of times. V gene TRBV5-5 combines with J gene TRBJ2-2, with TRBD2 identical over 7 bases. Germline-derived CDR1 and CDR2 are SGHKS and YYEKEE (reference sequence). The CDR3 is 16 amino acids. The V and J ends lost 4 bases and 5 bases, in that order; junction bases with no gene match: 11. This CDR3 is CASSRQRMRETGELFF. CDR3 bases: TGTGCCAGCAGCCGACAAAGAATGCGGGAGACCGGGGAGCTGTTTTTT. Using reference TRBV5-5 and TRBJ2-2 for the parts outside the CDR3, the full variable domain is DAGVTQSPTHLIKTRGQQVTLRCSPISGHKSVSWYQQVLGQGPQFIFQYYEKEERGRGNFPDRFSARQFPNYSSELNVNALLLGDSALYLCASSRQRMRETGELFFGEGSRLTVL.

The rearrangement joins TRBV21-1 to TRBJ2-7; no check of the table's D call, TRBD2, against the DNA was made. TRBV21-1 is termed a pseudogene. The CDR3 runs to 21 residues. The DNA for the CDR3 is TGTGCCAGCATCGAGAACGCGGAGGTAGCGGGGGGGATGTTTTGTGCCTACGAGCAGTACTTC. Its translation is CASIENAEVAGGMFCAYEQYF.

J is TRBJ1-1 and V is TRBV6-5, with unresolved D. V was shortened by 3 bases and J by 4 bases, with 18 bases between the two germline ends. CDR3 size: 16 residues. Germline CDR1 is MNHEY and CDR2 is SVGAGI. The CDR3 region is CASSYRSRGEATEAFF. The CDR3 DNA reads as TGTGCCAGCAGTTATAGAAGCCGGGGTGAGGCCACTGAAGCTTTCTTT.

The chain uses TRBV19 and TRBJ2-7, with 7 bases identical to TRBD1. With 5 bases clipped from V and 3 bases from J, the junction kept 10 bases outside the gene matches. The CDR3 runs 15 residues. In germline, CDR1 is LNHDA, CDR2 SQIVND (reference sequence). The CDR3 nucleotides are TGTGCCAGTAGTCCCCCGGACAGGTTGGGCTACGAGCAGTACTTC. Its translation is CASSPPDRLGYEQYF.

A few counts support this clone. The chain links TRBV4-1 to TRBJ2-5; 8 bases are shared with TRBD1. The V segment lost 8 bases and the J segment 1 base; nucleotides outside the gene matches: 9. Germline assignment: CDR1 MGHRA and CDR2 YSYEKL. The CDR3 length is 15 residues. This chain's CDR3 is CASASDRGPQETQYF. The CDR3, as DNA: TGCGCCAGCGCCTCCGACAGGGGACCCCAAGAGACCCAGTACTTC.

The rearrangement joins TRBV6-2 or TRBV6-3 to TRBJ1-1; 7 nucleotides agree with TRBD1. The CDR3 spans 16 residues. Germline V CDR1 and CDR2: MNHEY, SVGEGT. V was clipped by 5 bases and J by 0 bases; unmatched bases: 9. CDR3 residues: CASSRQPDRVNTEAFF. The CDR3, as DNA: TGTGCCAGCAGTCGCCAACCCGACAGGGTGAACACTGAAGCTTTCTTT.

This clone was seen a single time. Here the CDR3 reads CASSAHGRAGQVSLSNQPQHF. CDR3 DNA sequence: TGTGCCAGTAGTGCTCATGGCCGGGCGGGACAGGTTTCCCTAAGCAATCAGCCCCAGCATTTT. The chain has TRBV19 and TRBJ1-5; 8 nucleotides line up with TRBD1. The CDR3 has 21 residues. After removal of 5 bases from V and 1 base from J, the junction contained 22 bases not matched to a gene. CDR1 LNHDA and CDR2 SQIVND come from the germline V gene (reference sequence).

This rearrangement joins TRBV5-6 to TRBJ2-3, with a weak D call TRBD2 (7 bases). The CDR3 sequence is 14 residues long. In germline, CDR1 is SGHDT, CDR2 YYEEEE. V gave up 4 bases and J gave up 5 bases, with 14 bases separating them. The CDR3 sequence is CASSPRGGRDTQYF. In DNA, the CDR3 is TGTGCCAGCAGCCCGAGGGGGGGGCGAGATACGCAGTATTTT.

This clone occurred a few times. This sequence joins TRBV12-3 or TRBV12-4 and TRBJ1-5; D uncertain. Trimming stripped 7 bases from V and 4 bases from J, with 11 bases between. This CDR3 is 13 amino acids long. The CDR3 DNA follows: TGTGCCAGCACCCCCCGGGTTAATCAGCCCCAGCATTTT. Its translation: CASTPRVNQPQHF.

V gene TRBV20-1 combines with J gene TRBJ1-2; D possibly corresponds to TRBD1 (5 bases). The V gene's germline CDR1 is DFQATT and CDR2 SNEGSKA (reference sequence). V was shortened by 7 bases and J by 0 bases, with 6 bases between the two germline ends. There are 11 residues in the CDR3. DNA for the CDR3: TGCAGTGGGACATCTAACTATGGCTACACCTTC. Translating it yields CSGTSNYGYTF.

Concerning this clone itself: Within the sample, other DNA sequences also encode this same CDR3. V gene TRBV4-1 combines with J gene TRBJ2-7, with D unresolved. Trimming took off 0 bases at V and 4 bases at J, with 10 bases between the two ends. The germline CDR1 and CDR2 sequences are MGHRA and YSYEKL. This CDR3 is built from 14 residues. CDR3 bases: TGCGCCAGCAGCCAAGATCTCGGTGCATACGAGCAGTACTTC. This gives the protein CASSQDLGAYEQYF.

This chain connects TRBV5-1 to TRBJ2-7; D gene uncertain. The germline V gene has CDR1 SGHRS and CDR2 YFSETQ. The CDR3 contains 11 residues. Trimming removed 4 bases from V and 3 bases from J, with 5 bases in between. The chain's CDR3 is CASSRFYEQYF. CDR3 DNA sequence: TGCGCCAGCAGCCGGTTCTACGAGCAGTACTTC.

The chain recombines TRBV11-2 with TRBJ1-2, with D perhaps TRBD1 (6 bases). The CDR3 totals 16 residues. Germline CDR1 and CDR2: SGHAT and FQNNGV. Trimming removed 5 bases at V and 0 bases at J, with 16 bases between. The CDR3 here is CASSQTLTGPNYGYTF. DNA of the CDR3: TGTGCCAGCAGCCAAACCCTGACAGGCCCTAACTATGGCTACACCTTC.

V usage is TRBV4-1 and J usage is TRBJ1-2; tentative D call: TRBD1 (5 bases). Trimming cost V 4 bases and J 4 bases, with 16 bases left between them. The germline gives CDR1 MGHRA, CDR2 YSYEKL. This CDR3 contains 15 residues. DNA for the CDR3: TGCGCCAGCAGCCCCCGGGCAGGGAACGTCTATGGCTACACCTTC. As protein: CASSPRAGNVYGYTF.

This sequence joins TRBV6-1 and TRBJ1-2; D call uncertain. Trimming stripped 1 base from V and 1 base from J, with 16 bases between. Per the germline V gene, CDR1 is MNHNS and CDR2 is SASEGT. The CDR3 is 17 amino acids. The CDR3 DNA follows: TGTGCCAGCAGTGAAGTGCCATATTGGGCCCGTAACTATGGCTACACCTTC. The encoded protein is CASSEVPYWARNYGYTF.

The rearrangement links TRBV12-3 or TRBV12-4 to TRBJ1-2; maybe TRBD1 (5 bases). The CDR3 extends over 13 amino acids. Trimming removed 2 bases at V and 3 bases at J, with 7 bases between. CDR3 DNA: TGTGCCAGCAGTTTAATCAGGGACTATGGCTACACCTTC. Its protein product is CASSLIRDYGYTF.

The gene calls are TRBV5-8 and TRBJ1-5; 7 nucleotides match TRBD1. Germline loops: CDR1 SGHTS, CDR2 YDEGEE. This CDR3 is 15 amino acids long. Trimming at V came to 4 bases and at J to 4 bases, leaving 8 bases not matched to a gene. In DNA, the CDR3 is TGTGCCAGCAGCATCGGGACAGACAGTAATCAGCCCCAGCATTTT. It translates to CASSIGTDSNQPQHF.

This clone was detected once. The rearrangement links TRBV3-1 (or the pseudogene TRBV3-2) to TRBJ1-6, with 8 bases identical to TRBD1. Germline lookup yields CDR1 LGHDT and CDR2 YNNKEL (reference sequence). V lost 0 bases, J lost 13 bases, and 8 bases stayed unmatched. The CDR3 consists of 15 residues. The CDR3 region has the DNA TGTGCCAGCAGCCAAGATGGGCAGGGGGCAATCCCCCTCCACTTT. Its translation: CASSQDGQGAIPLHF.

The chain couples TRBV27 to TRBJ2-7; 9 bases map to TRBD1. The germline V gene encodes CDR1 MNHEY and CDR2 SMNVEV (reference sequence). Germline trimming cut 3 bases from V and 7 bases from J; bases unmatched to any gene: 13. The CDR3 loop spans 16 amino acids. The CDR3: CASSFGQTGGIREQYF. CDR3 in DNA: TGTGCCAGCAGTTTCGGCCAGACAGGGGGGATACGTGAGCAGTACTTC.

This clone was picked up one time. The chain joins TRBV5-1 to TRBJ2-1, with TRBD1 matching 12 bases. The germline V gene encodes CDR1 SGHRS and CDR2 YFSETQ. This CDR3 comprises 16 residues. V lost 0 bases and J lost 8; bases outside the gene matches: 6. CDR3: CASSLAGGQGAHEQFF. The CDR3 coding sequence is TGCGCCAGCAGCTTGGCCGGGGGACAGGGGGCCCATGAGCAGTTCTTC.

The V call is TRBV7-8, the J call TRBJ1-2; no clear D. The CDR3 is made up of 13 amino acids. Germline loops: CDR1 SGHVS, CDR2 FQNEAQ. V dropped 0 bases and J dropped 2 bases, with 4 bases sitting between them. In DNA form, the CDR3 reads TGTGCCAGCAGCTTAGCACAGAACTATGGCTACACCTTC. This encodes CASSLAQNYGYTF.

Here the CDR3 DNA reads TGTGCCAGCAGCTTAGGTAGCGGGGGGTTCCCAGAGACCCAGTACTTC. Encoded protein: CASSLGSGGFPETQYF. The V and J genes are TRBV5-6 and TRBJ2-5; TRBD2 matches 10 bases. The CDR3 is 16 amino acids. V was pared by 2 bases and J by 4 bases, with 8 bases of the junction left unmatched. Germline loops: CDR1 SGHDT, CDR2 YYEEEE.

This clone has a handful of counts. This chain links TRBV3-1 (or the pseudogene TRBV3-2) with TRBJ2-7; D not certain. The V gene lost 2 bases and the J gene lost 5 bases, with 4 bases spanning the gap. This CDR3 comprises 11 residues. The germline CDR1 and CDR2 sequences are LGHDT and YNNKEL (reference sequence). In nucleotides, the CDR3 is TGTGCCAGCAGCCAAACGGACGAGCAGTACTTC. As protein: CASSQTDEQYF.